These 24 T cell receptor beta chains share one sample of origin, sequenced in a study of OX40 agonist ivuxolimab in advanced cancers. Assay: immunoSEQ multiplex PCR; the TCRdb copy retains only in-frame clones and omits some. The repertoire includes about 20,000 clones, approximately 83% of them detected once, and 62% sits in the top ten. Sequences were derived from CD4+ or CD8+ T cells sorted from blood, sampled in a trial of the OX40 agonist ivuxolimab. All receptors come from an adult with an advanced solid tumor such as melanoma, head and neck, liver or kidney cancer.

This chain connects TRBV27 to TRBJ2-7, with D possibly TRBD1 on 5 matching bases. Germline V CDR1 and CDR2: MNHEY, SMNVEV (reference sequence). V lost 5 bases and J lost 3, with 26 bases in between. The CDR3 sequence is 18 residues long. The CDR3 sequence: CASSRSDLGASLFYEQYF. The CDR3 DNA reads as TGTGCCAGCAGTCGATCGGATTTAGGGGCGTCTCTATTCTACGAGCAGTACTTC.

The chain uses TRBV7-2 and TRBJ2-3; TRBD2 matches at 7 bases. J gave up 2 bases and V 3 bases, and 5 bases lay outside the gene matches. Germline CDR1 SGHTA, CDR2 FQGNSA. The CDR3 is 15 amino acids. CDR3 nucleotide sequence: TGTGCCAGCAGCTTGTCGACTAGCAACACAGATACGCAGTATTTT. Amino acid sequence: CASSLSTSNTDTQYF.

V is TRBV27 and J is TRBJ2-7, with 12 nucleotides matching TRBD2. Trimming at V came to 2 bases and at J to 2 bases, leaving 4 bases not matched to a gene. Germline assignment: CDR1 MNHEY and CDR2 SMNVEV (reference sequence). The length of the CDR3 is 16 residues. In DNA form, the CDR3 reads TGTGCCAGCAGTTTAACTAGACTAGCGGGGGCCTACGAGCAGTACTTC. Protein: CASSLTRLAGAYEQYF.

The chain employs TRBV5-4 and TRBJ1-2; 10 nucleotides line up with TRBD1. Trimming at V came to 4 bases and at J to 5 bases, leaving 2 bases not matched to a gene. Germline CDR1 SGHNT, CDR2 YYREEE (reference sequence). CDR3 length equals 13 residues. This CDR3 reads CASSVGQGYGYTF. As DNA, the CDR3 is TGTGCCAGCAGCGTGGGACAGGGGTATGGCTACACCTTC.

This clone was seen only once. V usage is TRBV11-2 and J usage is TRBJ2-1; possible D gene TRBD1, 6 bases. Germline V gene sequence: CDR1 SGHAT, CDR2 FQNNGV. V was clipped by 4 bases and J by 0 bases, with 13 bases between them. The CDR3 has 16 residues. This chain's CDR3 is CASSSRDTSSYNEQFF. As DNA, the CDR3 is TGTGCCAGCAGCTCCCGGGACACAAGCTCCTACAATGAGCAGTTCTTC.

The CDR3 is CASSWDSDTQYF. The DNA of the CDR3 is TGTGCCAGCAGCTGGGACAGTGATACGCAGTATTTT. The chain recombines TRBV7-9 with TRBJ2-3; TRBD1 agrees at 7 bases. The CDR3 length is 12 residues. Germline V gene sequence: CDR1 SEHNR, CDR2 FQNEAQ (reference sequence). With V trimmed by 4 bases and J by 6 bases, 1 base remained unmatched.

This chain connects TRBV9 to TRBJ1-2, with D uncertain. This CDR3 region has 11 residues. V lost 4 bases and J 8 bases, leaving 9 bases between the germline ends. The germline gives CDR1 SGDLS, CDR2 YYNGEE. CDR3 amino acids: CASSNVGGYTF. The CDR3 coding sequence is TGTGCCAGCAGCAACGTAGGAGGCTACACCTTC.

The genes are TRBV4-1 and TRBJ2-7, with 10 bases aligning to TRBD2. The CDR3 sequence is 14 residues long. V dropped 5 bases and J dropped 2; count of bases not matched to a gene: 3. Per germline, CDR1 MGHRA and CDR2 YSYEKL. DNA for the CDR3: TGCGCCAGCAGCGTGCTAGCGGGAGCCTACGAGCAGTACTTC. Protein product: CASSVLAGAYEQYF.

The chain carries TRBV6-1 and TRBJ2-7; 9 bases match TRBD2. The junction had 7 bases not matched to a gene; V was cut back by 0 bases and J by 7 bases. The CDR3 runs 15 residues. From germline, CDR1 is MNHNS and CDR2 SASEGT. The CDR3 loop is CASSEARLAGREQYF. CDR3 bases: TGTGCCAGCAGTGAAGCGCGGCTAGCGGGGAGGGAGCAGTACTTC.

J is TRBJ2-3 and V is TRBV19; D possibly uses TRBD1 or TRBD2 (6 bases each). V was shortened by 4 bases and J by 5 bases, with 16 bases between the two germline ends. The germline V gene has CDR1 LNHDA and CDR2 SQIVND (reference sequence). This CDR3 is 15 amino acids long. The CDR3 sequence: CASSTRRGRLDTQYF. The CDR3 bases are TGTGCCAGTAGTACCAGACGGGGGCGTTTAGATACGCAGTATTTT.

This sequence joins TRBV7-6 and TRBJ1-1; 7 nucleotides agree with TRBD1. This CDR3 comprises 18 residues. CDR1 is SGHVS, CDR2 FNYEAQ, per germline. V dropped 5 bases and J dropped 0; count of bases not matched to a gene: 15. CDR3 in amino acids: CASSPTRDSVSMNTEAFF. The DNA of the CDR3 is TGTGCCAGCAGCCCTACCCGGGACAGCGTTTCCATGAACACTGAAGCTTTCTTT.

The V and J genes are TRBV28 and TRBJ2-2; no reliable D call. CDR1 and CDR2 from the germline V gene are MDHEN and SYDVKM. V gave up 2 bases and J gave up 3 bases, with 7 bases separating them. The CDR3 has 14 residues. CDR3 amino acids: CASSLVVDTGELFF. In DNA, the CDR3 is TGTGCCAGCAGTTTAGTTGTGGACACCGGGGAGCTGTTTTTT.

The J gene is TRBJ2-7, the V gene TRBV27; 9 positions agree with TRBD2. Per the germline V gene, CDR1 is MNHEY and CDR2 is SMNVEV (reference sequence). Trimming at V came to 2 bases and at J to 0 bases, leaving 5 bases not matched to a gene. The CDR3 is made up of 16 amino acids. The CDR3 DNA reads TGTGCCAGCAGTTTAAAGACTAGCGGTACCTCCTACGAGCAGTACTTC. Amino acids: CASSLKTSGTSYEQYF.

The J gene is TRBJ2-7, the V gene TRBV5-4; TRBD1 matches 12 bases. Germline-derived CDR1 and CDR2 are SGHNT and YYREEE (reference sequence). With 0 bases clipped from V and 12 bases from J, the junction kept 10 bases outside the gene matches. The CDR3 has 15 amino acids. The CDR3 spells CASSLEGGGQGALYF. The CDR3 DNA is TGTGCCAGCAGCTTGGAAGGCGGGGGACAGGGGGCTCTGTACTTC.

The rearrangement uses TRBV9 and TRBJ2-1, with a tentative D call TRBD1 (6 bases). The germline V and J ends were trimmed by 0 bases and 10 bases, with 17 bases remaining between them. In germline, CDR1 is SGDLS, CDR2 YYNGEE. CDR3 length equals 15 residues. In DNA, the CDR3 is TGTGCCAGCAGCGTAGGCCGATCGGGACACGCAGAGCAGTTCTTC. The encoded protein is CASSVGRSGHAEQFF.

The rearrangement uses TRBV7-9 and TRBJ2-2; 7 nucleotides line up with TRBD1. V was clipped by 5 bases and J by 5 bases; unmatched bases: 2. The CDR3 totals 13 residues. The germline CDR1 and CDR2 sequences are SEHNR and FQNEAQ (reference sequence). CDR3 region: CASSQTGTGELFF. The CDR3 nucleotides are TGTGCCAGCAGCCAGACAGGGACCGGGGAGCTGTTTTTT.

The CDR3 reads CASSPEATYEQYF. CDR3 in DNA: TGCGCCAGCAGCCCGGAAGCCACCTACGAGCAGTACTTC. This chain links TRBV5-1 with TRBJ2-7; D unclear. CDR3 size: 13 residues. Germline V gives CDR1 SGHRS, CDR2 YFSETQ. With 4 bases removed from V and 2 bases from J, the gap between germline ends came to 10 bases.

The rearrangement uses TRBV6-5 and TRBJ2-5; D unresolved. This CDR3 has 13 amino acids. The V end lost 5 bases, the J end lost 2 bases, and 9 bases lay between the germline ends. Germline assignment: CDR1 MNHEY and CDR2 SVGAGI. The CDR3 sequence is CASSLNLQETQYF. The CDR3 bases are TGTGCCAGCAGTCTAAACTTACAAGAGACCCAGTACTTC.

V usage is TRBV27 and J usage is TRBJ2-5; D is perhaps TRBD1 (5 bases). CDR1 is MNHEY, CDR2 SMNVEV, per germline (reference sequence). This CDR3 has 14 amino acids. V was shortened by 1 base and J by 1 base, with 7 bases between the two germline ends. In DNA, the CDR3 is TGTGCCAGCAGTTTATGGCAGGGCCAAGAGACCCAGTACTTC. Translating gives CASSLWQGQETQYF.

This clone has a handful of counts. This chain uses TRBV4-1 with TRBJ2-6; D is tentatively TRBD1 or TRBD2 (6 bases each). The germline V gene has CDR1 MGHRA and CDR2 YSYEKL. This CDR3 comprises 16 residues. Trimming left V 0 bases short and J 2 bases short, with 8 bases between. CDR3 nucleotide sequence: TGCGCCAGCAGCCAAGATAGGGGGGCTGGGGCCAACGTCCTGACTTTC. Residues: CASSQDRGAGANVLTF.

The rearrangement links TRBV9 to TRBJ1-1; the D gene is possibly TRBD1 (6 bases). V was shortened by 4 bases and J by 4 bases, with 8 bases between the two germline ends. There are 12 residues in the CDR3. Germline V gene lookup returns CDR1 SGDLS and CDR2 YYNGEE. In nucleotides, the CDR3 is TGTGCCAGCAGCATGGACAGCACTGAAGCTTTCTTT. It yields the protein CASSMDSTEAFF.

V gene TRBV28 combines with J gene TRBJ2-7; perhaps TRBD2 as D (6 bases). The CDR3 has 12 residues. Germline V gives CDR1 MDHEN, CDR2 SYDVKM. V was trimmed by 3 bases and J by 4 bases, leaving 7 bases between them. CDR3 in amino acids: CASSLEGYEQYF. The CDR3 nucleotides are TGTGCCAGCAGTTTGGAGGGGTACGAGCAGTACTTC.

This clone was observed a single time. V usage is TRBV6-4 and J usage is TRBJ2-2; a possible D gene is TRBD1 (7 bases). V lost 3 bases to trimming and J lost 4 bases, with 9 bases between them. There are 14 residues in the CDR3. In germline, CDR1 is MRHNA, CDR2 SNTAGT. This chain's CDR3 is CASSEQGGTGELFF. The CDR3 nucleotides read TGTGCCAGCAGTGAGCAGGGGGGCACCGGGGAGCTGTTTTTT.

V gene TRBV27 combines with J gene TRBJ2-1; D gene uncertain. Trimming removed 3 bases from V and 5 bases from J, with 2 bases in between. Germline-derived CDR1 and CDR2 are MNHEY and SMNVEV (reference sequence). This CDR3 spans 11 amino acids. CDR3 residues: CASSFNNEQFF. CDR3 in DNA: TGTGCCAGCAGTTTTAACAATGAGCAGTTCTTC.